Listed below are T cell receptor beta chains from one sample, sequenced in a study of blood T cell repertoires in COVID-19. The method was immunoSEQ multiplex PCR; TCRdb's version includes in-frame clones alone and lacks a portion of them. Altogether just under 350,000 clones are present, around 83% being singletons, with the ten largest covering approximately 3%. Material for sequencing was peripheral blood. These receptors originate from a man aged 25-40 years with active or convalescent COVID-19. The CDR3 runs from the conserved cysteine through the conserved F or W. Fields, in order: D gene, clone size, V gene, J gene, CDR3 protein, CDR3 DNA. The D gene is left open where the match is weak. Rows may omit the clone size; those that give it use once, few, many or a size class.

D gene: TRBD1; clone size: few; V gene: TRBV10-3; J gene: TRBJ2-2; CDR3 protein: CAITSGQGGVGELFF; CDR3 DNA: TGTGCCATCACCTCGGGACAGGGGGGTGTCGGGGAGCTGTTTTTT
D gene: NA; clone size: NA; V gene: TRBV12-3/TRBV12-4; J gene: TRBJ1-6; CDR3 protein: CASSQGWAPLHF; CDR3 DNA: TGTGCCAGCAGTCAGGGGTGGGCACCCCTCCACTTT
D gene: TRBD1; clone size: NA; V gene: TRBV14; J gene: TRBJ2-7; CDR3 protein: CASSRDRGSYEQYF; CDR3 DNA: TGTGCCAGCAGCCGGGACAGGGGGTCCTACGAGCAGTACTTC
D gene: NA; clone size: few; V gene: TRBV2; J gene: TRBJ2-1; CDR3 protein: CASRAGGVYNEQFF; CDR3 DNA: TGTGCCAGCAGAGCCGGAGGGGTCTACAATGAGCAGTTCTTC
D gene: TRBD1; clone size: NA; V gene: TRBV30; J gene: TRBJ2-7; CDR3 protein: CAYAGTGYSYEQYF; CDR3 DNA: TGTGCCTATGCCGGGACAGGGTATTCCTACGAGCAGTACTTC
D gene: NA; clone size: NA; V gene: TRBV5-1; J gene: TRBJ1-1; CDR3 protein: CASRTPGNSPWAF; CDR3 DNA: TGCGCCAGCCGTACCCCTGGCAATTCCCCTTGGGCCTTT
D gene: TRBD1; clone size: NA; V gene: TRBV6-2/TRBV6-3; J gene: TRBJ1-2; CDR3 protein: CASSTDRSYGYTF; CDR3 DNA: TGTGCCAGCAGCACGGACAGGTCCTATGGCTACACCTTC
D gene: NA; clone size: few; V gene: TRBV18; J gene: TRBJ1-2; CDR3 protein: CAGRGYGYTF; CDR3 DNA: TGTGCCGGTCGGGGCTATGGCTACACCTTC
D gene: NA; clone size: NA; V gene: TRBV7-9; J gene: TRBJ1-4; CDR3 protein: CASSHIMGEKLFF; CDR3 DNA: TGTGCCAGCAGCCATATCATGGGCGAAAAACTGTTTTTT
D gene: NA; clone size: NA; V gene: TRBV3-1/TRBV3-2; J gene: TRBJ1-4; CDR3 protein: CASTVAGGNEKLFF; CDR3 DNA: TGTGCCAGCACGGTGGCGGGGGGTAATGAAAAACTGTTTTTT
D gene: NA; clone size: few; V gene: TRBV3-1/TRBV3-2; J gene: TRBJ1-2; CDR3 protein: CASSPLPGGYTF; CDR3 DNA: TGTGCCAGCAGCCCCCTTCCAGGTGGCTACACCTTC
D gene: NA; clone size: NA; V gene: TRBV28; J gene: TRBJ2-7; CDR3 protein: CASRGLSSAEQYF; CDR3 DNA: TGTGCCAGCAGGGGACTTTCGTCGGCCGAGCAGTACTTC
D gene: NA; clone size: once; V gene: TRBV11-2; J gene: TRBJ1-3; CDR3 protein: CASSIGTANTIYF; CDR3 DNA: TGTGCCAGCAGCATTGGGACTGCCAACACCATATATTTT
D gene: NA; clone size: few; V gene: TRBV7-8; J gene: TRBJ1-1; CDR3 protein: CASSLTDRNTEAFF; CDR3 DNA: TGTGCCAGCAGCTTAACAGACAGGAACACTGAAGCTTTCTTT
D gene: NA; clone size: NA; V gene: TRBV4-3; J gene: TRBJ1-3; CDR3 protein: CASSQDLPPGLGNTIYF; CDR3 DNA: TGCGCCAGCAGCCAAGATTTACCACCGGGACTCGGAAACACCATATATTTT
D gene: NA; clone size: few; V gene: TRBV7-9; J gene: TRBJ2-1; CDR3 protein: CASSLGSIGSNEQFF; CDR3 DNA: TGTGCCAGCAGCTTAGGTAGCATAGGGAGCAATGAGCAGTTCTTC
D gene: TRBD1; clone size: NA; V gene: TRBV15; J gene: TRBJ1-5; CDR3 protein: CATSRAGTATSTPRQPQHF; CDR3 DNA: TGTGCCACCAGCAGAGCTGGGACAGCCACAAGCACTCCCAGACAGCCCCAGCATTTT
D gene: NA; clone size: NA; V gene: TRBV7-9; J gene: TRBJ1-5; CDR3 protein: CASSLATRGFGGNQPQHF; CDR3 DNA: TGTGCCAGCAGCTTAGCGACCAGGGGATTTGGTGGCAATCAGCCCCAGCATTTT
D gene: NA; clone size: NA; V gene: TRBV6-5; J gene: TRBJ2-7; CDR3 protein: CASSSVYEQYF; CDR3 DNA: TGTGCCAGCAGTAGCGTTTACGAGCAGTACTTC
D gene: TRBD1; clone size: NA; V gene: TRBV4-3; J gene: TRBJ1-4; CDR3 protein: CASSQGRGQGVTNEKLFF; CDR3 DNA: TGCGCCAGCAGCCAAGGGCGGGGTCAGGGGGTTACCAATGAAAAACTGTTTTTT
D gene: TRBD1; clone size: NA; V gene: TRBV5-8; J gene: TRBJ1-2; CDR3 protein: CASSFRDRDNYGYTF; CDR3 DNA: TGTGCCAGCAGCTTCCGGGACAGGGATAACTATGGCTACACCTTC
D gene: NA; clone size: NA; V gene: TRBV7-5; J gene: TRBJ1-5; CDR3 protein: CVRSLDVAGNQPQHF; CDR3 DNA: TGTGTCAGAAGCTTAGACGTGGCAGGGAATCAGCCCCAGCATTTT
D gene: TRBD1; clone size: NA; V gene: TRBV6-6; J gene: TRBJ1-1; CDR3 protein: CASSSQGDMSAFF; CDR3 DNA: TGTGCCAGCAGCTCCCAGGGGGACATGAGCGCTTTCTTT
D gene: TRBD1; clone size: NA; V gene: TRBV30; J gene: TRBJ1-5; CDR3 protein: CAWNRQGDQPQHF; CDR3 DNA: TGTGCCTGGAACCGACAGGGTGATCAGCCCCAGCATTTT
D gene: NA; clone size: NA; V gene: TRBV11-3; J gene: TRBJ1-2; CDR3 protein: CASSLVQGSGYTF; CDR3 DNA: TGTGCCAGCAGCTTAGTACAGGGCTCTGGCTACACCTTC
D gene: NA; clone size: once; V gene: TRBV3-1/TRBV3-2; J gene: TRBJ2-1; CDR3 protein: CASSPRVYNEQFF; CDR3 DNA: TGTGCCAGCAGCCCGCGGGTGTACAATGAGCAGTTCTTC
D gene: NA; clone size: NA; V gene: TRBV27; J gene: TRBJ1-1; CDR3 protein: CASSLFGTLDTEAFF; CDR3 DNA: TGTGCCAGCAGTTTATTCGGGACTCTCGACACTGAAGCTTTCTTT
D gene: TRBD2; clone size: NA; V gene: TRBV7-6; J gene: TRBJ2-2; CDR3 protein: CASSSVGLAGGFSTGELFF; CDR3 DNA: TGTGCCAGCAGCTCCGTAGGACTAGCGGGGGGATTTTCCACCGGGGAGCTGTTTTTT
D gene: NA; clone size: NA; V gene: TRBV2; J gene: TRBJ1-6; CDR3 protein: CASSEVEGYNSPLHF; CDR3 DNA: TGTGCCAGCAGTGAGGTCGAGGGCTATAATTCACCCCTCCACTTT